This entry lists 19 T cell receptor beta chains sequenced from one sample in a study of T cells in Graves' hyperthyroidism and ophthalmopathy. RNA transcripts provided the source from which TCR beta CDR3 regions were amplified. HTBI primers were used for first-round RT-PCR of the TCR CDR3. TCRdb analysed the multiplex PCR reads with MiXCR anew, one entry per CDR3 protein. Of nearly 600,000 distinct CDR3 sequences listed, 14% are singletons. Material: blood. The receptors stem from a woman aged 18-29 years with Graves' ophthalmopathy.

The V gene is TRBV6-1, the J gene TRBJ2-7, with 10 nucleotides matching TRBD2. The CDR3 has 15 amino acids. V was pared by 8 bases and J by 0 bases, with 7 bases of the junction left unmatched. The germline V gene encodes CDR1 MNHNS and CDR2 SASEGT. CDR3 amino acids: CASGLAGDSSYEQYF. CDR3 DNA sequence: TGTGCCAGCGGGCTAGCGGGAGATAGCTCCTACGAGCAGTACTTC.

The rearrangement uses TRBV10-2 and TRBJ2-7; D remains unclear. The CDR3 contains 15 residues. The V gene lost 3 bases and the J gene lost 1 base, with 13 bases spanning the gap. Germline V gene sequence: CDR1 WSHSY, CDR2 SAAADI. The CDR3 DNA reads TGCGCCAGCAGTGAAGGCCCTATACTTTCCTACGAGCAGTACTTC. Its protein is CASSEGPILSYEQYF.

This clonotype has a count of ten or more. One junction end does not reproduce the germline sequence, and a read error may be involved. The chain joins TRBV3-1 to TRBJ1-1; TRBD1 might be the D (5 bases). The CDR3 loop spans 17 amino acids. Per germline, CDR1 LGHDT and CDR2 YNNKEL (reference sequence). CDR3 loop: CASSQVGYWGLNTEAFF. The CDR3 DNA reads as TGTGCCAGCAGCCAAGTGGGATATTGGGGCCTGAATACTGAAGCTTTCTTT.

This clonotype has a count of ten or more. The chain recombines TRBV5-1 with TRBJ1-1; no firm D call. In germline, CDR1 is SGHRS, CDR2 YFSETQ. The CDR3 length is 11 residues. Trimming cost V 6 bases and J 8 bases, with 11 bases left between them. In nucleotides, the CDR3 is TGCGCCAGCATTTCCGAAAGAGAAGCTTTCTTT. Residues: CASISEREAFF.

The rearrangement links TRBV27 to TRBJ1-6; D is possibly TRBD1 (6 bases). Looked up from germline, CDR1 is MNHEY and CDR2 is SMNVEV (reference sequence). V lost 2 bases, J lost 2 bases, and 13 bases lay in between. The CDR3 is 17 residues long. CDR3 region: CASSLATGNPYNSPLHF. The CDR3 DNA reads TGTGCCAGCAGTTTAGCGACAGGAAACCCCTATAATTCACCCCTCCACTTT.

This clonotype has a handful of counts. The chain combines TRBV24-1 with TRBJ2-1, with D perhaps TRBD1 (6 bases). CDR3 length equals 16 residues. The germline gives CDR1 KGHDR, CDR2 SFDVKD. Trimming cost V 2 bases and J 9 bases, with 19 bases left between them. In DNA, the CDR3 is TGTGCCACCAGTGATTCCCGACGCGGACAGATAGGTGAGCAGTTCTTC. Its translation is CATSDSRRGQIGEQFF.

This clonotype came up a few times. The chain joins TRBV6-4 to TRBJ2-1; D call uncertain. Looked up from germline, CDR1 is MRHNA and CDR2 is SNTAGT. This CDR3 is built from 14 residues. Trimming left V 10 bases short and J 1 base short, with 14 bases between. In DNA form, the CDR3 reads TGTGCCACCGCCGGAGAGGCTTCCTACAATGAGCAGTTCTTC. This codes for CATAGEASYNEQFF.

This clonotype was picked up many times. Written as DNA, the CDR3 is TGCAGCGTCCCCCTCGGGGGGTGGAATGGCTACACCTTC. This codes for CSVPLGGWNGYTF. The chain has TRBV29-1 and TRBJ1-2, with a weak D call TRBD1 (5 bases). CDR1 SQVTM and CDR2 ANQGSEA come from the germline V gene. V lost 6 bases to trimming and J lost 6 bases, with 17 bases between them. The CDR3 spans 13 residues.

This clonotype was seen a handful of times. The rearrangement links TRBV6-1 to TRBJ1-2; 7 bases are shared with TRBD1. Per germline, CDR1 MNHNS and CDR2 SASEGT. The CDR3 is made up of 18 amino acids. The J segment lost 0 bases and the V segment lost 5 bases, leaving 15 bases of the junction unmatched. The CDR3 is CASSTPTGIGPSNYGYTF. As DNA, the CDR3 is TGTGCCAGCAGTACCCCGACAGGGATAGGACCTTCTAACTATGGCTACACCTTC.

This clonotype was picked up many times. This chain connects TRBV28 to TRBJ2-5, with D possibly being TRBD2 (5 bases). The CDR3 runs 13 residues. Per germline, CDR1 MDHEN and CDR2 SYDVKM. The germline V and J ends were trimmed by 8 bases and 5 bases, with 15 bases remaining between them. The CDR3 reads CASVVGPGETQYF. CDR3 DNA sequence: TGTGCCAGCGTGGTTGGGCCGGGGGAGACCCAGTACTTC.

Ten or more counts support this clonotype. CDR3 sequence reads: CASSGRDRGFPDTQYF. The CDR3 nucleotides are TGTGCCAGCAGCGGCCGGGACAGGGGTTTCCCAGATACGCAGTATTTT. J is TRBJ2-3 and V is TRBV11-1; 10 bases fit TRBD1. Losses at the gene ends were 5 bases for V and 4 bases for J; bases not matched to a gene: 9. Germline V gene sequence: CDR1 SGHAT, CDR2 FQDESV (reference sequence). The CDR3 is 16 residues long.

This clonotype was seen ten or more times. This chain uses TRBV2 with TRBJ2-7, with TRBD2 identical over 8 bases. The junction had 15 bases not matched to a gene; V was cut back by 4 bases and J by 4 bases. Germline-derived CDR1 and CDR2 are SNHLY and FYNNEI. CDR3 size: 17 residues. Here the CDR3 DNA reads TGTGCCAGCAGTGGAATCGATGACAGGCGGGGGGTTTACGAGCAGTACTTC. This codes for CASSGIDDRRGVYEQYF.

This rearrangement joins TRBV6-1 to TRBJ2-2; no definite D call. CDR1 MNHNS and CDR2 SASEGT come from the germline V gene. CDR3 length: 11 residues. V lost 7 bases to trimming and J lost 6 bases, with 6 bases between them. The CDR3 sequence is CASKRAGELFF. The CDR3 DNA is TGTGCCAGCAAAAGGGCCGGGGAGCTGTTTTTT.

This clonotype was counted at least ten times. The chain's CDR3 is CASSSVAPTDTQYF. In DNA, the CDR3 is TGTGCCAGCAGTTCGGTAGCGCCAACAGATACGCAGTATTTT. The J gene is TRBJ2-3, the V gene TRBV25-1, with a possible D match to TRBD2 (5 bases). CDR1 and CDR2 from the germline V gene are MGHDK and SYGVNS. The CDR3 runs to 14 residues. V was cut by 5 bases and J by 3 bases, with 12 bases left in between.

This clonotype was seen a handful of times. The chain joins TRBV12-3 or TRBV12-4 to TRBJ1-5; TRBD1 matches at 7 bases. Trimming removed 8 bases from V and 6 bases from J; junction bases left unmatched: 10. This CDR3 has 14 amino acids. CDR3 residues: CASDQGESGQPQHF. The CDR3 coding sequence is TGTGCCAGCGATCAGGGGGAGTCGGGTCAGCCCCAGCATTTT.

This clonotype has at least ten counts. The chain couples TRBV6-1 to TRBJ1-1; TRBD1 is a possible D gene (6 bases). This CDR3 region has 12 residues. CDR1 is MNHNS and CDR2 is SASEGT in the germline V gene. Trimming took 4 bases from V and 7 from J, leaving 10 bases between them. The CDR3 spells CASSGDTLEAFF. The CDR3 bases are TGTGCCAGCAGTGGGGACACACTTGAAGCTTTCTTT.

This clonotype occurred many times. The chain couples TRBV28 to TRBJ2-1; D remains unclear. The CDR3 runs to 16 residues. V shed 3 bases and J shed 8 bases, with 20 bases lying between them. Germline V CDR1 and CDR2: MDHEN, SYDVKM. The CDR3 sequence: CASSFVSWSKQDEQFF. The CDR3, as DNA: TGTGCCAGCAGTTTTGTGTCATGGTCGAAGCAAGATGAGCAGTTCTTC.

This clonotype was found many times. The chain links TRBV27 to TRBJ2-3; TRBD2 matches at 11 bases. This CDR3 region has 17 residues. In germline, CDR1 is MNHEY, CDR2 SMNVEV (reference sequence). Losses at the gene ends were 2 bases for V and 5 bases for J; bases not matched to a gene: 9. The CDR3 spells CASSLSIAGGPIDTQYF. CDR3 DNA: TGTGCCAGCAGTTTAAGTATAGCGGGAGGGCCCATAGATACGCAGTATTTT.

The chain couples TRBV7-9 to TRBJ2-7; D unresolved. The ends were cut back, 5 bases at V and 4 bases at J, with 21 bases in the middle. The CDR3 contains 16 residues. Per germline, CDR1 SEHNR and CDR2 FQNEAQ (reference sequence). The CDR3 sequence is CASSPRSGFPWYEQYF. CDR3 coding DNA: TGTGCCAGCAGCCCCCGTTCTGGGTTTCCCTGGTACGAGCAGTACTTC.